This T cell receptor beta chain was identified in a study of T-cell reconstitution after alpha-beta-depleted transplantation in children. General study results and limits: Reportedly, roughly two months post-transplant, alpha-beta T cells arose from several hundred expanded graft clones. After transplant, high TCRbeta diversity at day 60 in some patients arose from surviving recipient T cells and thymic progenitors.

Preparation of the TCRbeta library involved a method that used unique molecular identifiers. TCRdb re-analysed the PCR reads in MiXCR, keeping a single row per CDR3 protein. The sample has approximately 190,000 distinct CDR3 sequences; 7.5% to 9.5% are singletons. Regarding this clonotype: As yet, its antigen is unknown.

CDR3 size: 12 residues. Germline V gene sequence: CDR1 MNHEY, CDR2 SMNVEV (reference sequence). J was trimmed by 9 bases and V by 6 bases; bases with no gene match: 6. This TCR derives from a male patient aged 2-15 years who had a stem cell transplant for acute myeloid leukemia, so the T cells may come from the graft donor. The specimen comprised PBMCs, mostly from graft donor cells, sampled 360 days after TCRalphabeta/CD19-depleted stem cell transplant. The rearrangement links TRBV27 to TRBJ2-7; 9 bases fit TRBD1. CDR3 in amino acids: CASRTTGGVQYV. The CDR3 region has the DNA TGTGCCAGCAGAACGACAGGGGGAGTGCAGTACGTC.